The 14 T cell receptor beta chains presented below share a single source sample, sequenced in a study of identical twins. TCRdb re-analysed the 5' RACE reads in MiXCR, keeping a single row per CDR3 protein. The sample has over 550,000 distinct CDR3 sequences; about 7.1% are singletons. The same sample was also studied in work on yellow fever vaccine responses in identical twins.

Sequenced: PBMCs. All receptors come from a woman under 30 in good health.

This clonotype has at least ten counts. The chain recombines TRBV20-1 with TRBJ2-1; TRBD2 agrees at 9 bases. J gave up 3 bases and V 5 bases, and 5 bases lay outside the gene matches. From germline, CDR1 is DFQATT and CDR2 SNEGSKA (reference sequence). The length of the CDR3 is 14 residues. The CDR3 is CSARLAGNYNEQFF. CDR3 DNA sequence: TGCAGTGCTCGGCTAGCGGGGAACTACAATGAGCAGTTCTTC.

J is TRBJ2-7 and V is TRBV6-1; 8 bases line up with TRBD1. J lost 4 bases, V lost 3 bases, and 8 bases had no gene match. The CDR3 covers 15 residues. Germline V lookup: CDR1 MNHNS, CDR2 SASEGT. The CDR3 loop reads CASSDFSDRVYEQYF. DNA for the CDR3: TGTGCCAGCAGTGACTTTTCGGACAGGGTTTACGAGCAGTACTTC.

This clonotype was counted many times. The gene calls are TRBV28 and TRBJ2-5; D gene ambiguous. Germline loops: CDR1 MDHEN, CDR2 SYDVKM. Trimming stripped 3 bases from V and 4 bases from J, with 3 bases between. The CDR3 totals 11 residues. In DNA, the CDR3 is TGTGCCAGCAGTTTTGTAGAGACCCAGTACTTC. The encoded protein is CASSFVETQYF.

This clonotype was counted ten times or more. The chain couples TRBV3-1 to TRBJ1-5, with no clear D. The germline gives CDR1 LGHDT, CDR2 YNNKEL (reference sequence). Trimming removed 0 bases from V and 2 bases from J, with 5 bases in between. CDR3 length: 14 residues. The CDR3, as DNA: TGTGCCAGCAGCCAAGATCATCGCAATCAGCCCCAGCATTTT. Its translation: CASSQDHRNQPQHF.

Ten or more counts support this clonotype. The gene calls are TRBV12-3 or TRBV12-4 and TRBJ1-1; D ambiguous. This CDR3 is 12 amino acids long. V was trimmed by 6 bases and J by 4 bases, leaving 9 bases between them. The chain's CDR3 is CASSLGFTEAFF. DNA of the CDR3: TGTGCCAGCAGCCTAGGATTCACTGAAGCTTTCTTT.

The genes are TRBV29-1 and TRBJ1-1; TRBD1 aligns across 9 bases. V dropped 7 bases and J dropped 2; count of bases not matched to a gene: 8. The CDR3 runs 14 residues. Germline values: CDR1 SQVTM, CDR2 ANQGSEA. The chain's CDR3 is CSGIIQGANTEAFF. The DNA for the CDR3 is TGCAGCGGGATTATACAGGGGGCCAACACTGAAGCTTTCTTT. The full variable domain, rest sourced from reference TRBV29-1 and TRBJ1-1, is SAVISQKPSRDICQRGTSLTIQCQVDSQVTMMFWYRQQPGQSLTLIATANQGSEATYESGFVIDKFPISRPNLTFSTLTVSNMSPEDSSIYLCSGIIQGANTEAFFGQGTRLTVV.

The V gene is TRBV20-1, the J gene TRBJ2-7; D is unresolved. Per the germline V gene, CDR1 is DFQATT and CDR2 is SNEGSKA (reference sequence). Trimming shortened V by 5 bases and J by 6 bases, and 11 bases separated the two germline ends. The CDR3 runs to 11 residues. The CDR3 region has the DNA TGCAGTGCTCGTGGACCGCTCGAGCAGTACGTC. It translates to CSARGPLEQYV.

This clonotype showed up just a few times. V is TRBV6-4 and J is TRBJ2-3; 9 positions match TRBD1. V lost 5 bases, J lost 6 bases, and 9 bases stayed unmatched. CDR3 length: 15 residues. Per the germline V gene, CDR1 is MRHNA and CDR2 is SNTAGT. CDR3 DNA: TGTGCCAGCAGTCCGGGACAGGGAGCAGCGGATACGCAGTATTTT. Translating it yields CASSPGQGAADTQYF.

The table lists this clonotype with a few counts. This rearrangement joins TRBV6-2 or TRBV6-3 to TRBJ1-1, with 12 bases that match TRBD1. The trim removed 0 bases at V and 1 base at J, leaving 12 bases unmatched. The germline CDR1 and CDR2 sequences are MNHEY and SVGEGT. The CDR3 sequence is 20 residues long. CDR3 amino acids: CASSYSGQGARAPRNTEAFF. Written as DNA, the CDR3 is TGTGCCAGCAGTTACTCGGGACAGGGGGCGCGGGCCCCCCGGAACACTGAAGCTTTCTTT.

At least ten counts were recorded for this clonotype. The V and J genes are TRBV7-8 and TRBJ2-7, with 8 positions matching TRBD2. Unmatched junction bases numbered 9, after V lost 0 bases and J lost 5 bases. Germline V gene sequence: CDR1 SGHVS, CDR2 FQNEAQ. The CDR3 covers 16 residues. Here the CDR3 DNA reads TGTGCCAGCAGCTTAGCGGGGTCTAGCGGGTTCGACGAGCAGTACTTC. Translating it yields CASSLAGSSGFDEQYF.

The rearrangement uses TRBV6-6 and TRBJ2-2; D gene ambiguous. Trimming shortened V by 2 bases and J by 5 bases, and 3 bases separated the two germline ends. Germline V gives CDR1 MNHNY, CDR2 SVGAGI (reference sequence). This CDR3 has 12 residues. CDR3 amino acids: CASSYTTGELFF. In DNA, the CDR3 is TGTGCCAGCAGTTACACAACCGGGGAGCTGTTTTTT.

This clonotype was recorded at least ten times. This CDR3 is CASSLFEGQPQHF. CDR3 in DNA: TGTGCCAGCAGCTTATTCGAGGGTCAGCCCCAGCATTTT. This chain joins TRBV7-2 and TRBJ1-5; no clear D gene. Trimming removed 2 bases at V and 6 bases at J, with 8 bases between. Germline V gene data show CDR1 as SGHTA and CDR2 as FQGNSA. This CDR3 is built from 13 residues.

This clonotype was counted ten times or more. This chain connects TRBV3-1 to TRBJ2-2; perhaps TRBD2 as D (7 bases). The CDR3 extends over 15 amino acids. Trimming pared 1 base from V and 7 bases from J, leaving 13 bases between. Germline-derived CDR1 and CDR2 are LGHDT and YNNKEL (reference sequence). The CDR3, as DNA: TGTGCCAGCAGCCAAGTTTCGGGGGGCCACGGGGAGCTGTTTTTT. It is translated as CASSQVSGGHGELFF.

The chain has TRBV12-3 or TRBV12-4 and TRBJ1-1; D is uncertain. The CDR3 totals 14 residues. The V end lost 2 bases, the J end lost 1 base, and 8 bases lay between the germline ends. Written as DNA, the CDR3 is TGTGCCAGCAGTTTACACAGCACGAACACTGAAGCTTTCTTT. It specifies CASSLHSTNTEAFF.